Listed below are T cell receptor beta chains from one sample, sequenced in a study of OX40 agonist ivuxolimab in advanced cancers. Profiled with immunoSEQ multiplex PCR; TCRdb holds only in-frame clones, not every one. Among tens of thousands of clones listed, about nine tenths were seen once. The sample here was CD4+ or CD8+ T cells sorted from blood, taken in a trial of the OX40 agonist ivuxolimab. These receptor sequences come from an adult with an advanced solid tumor such as melanoma, head and neck, liver or kidney cancer. Both conserved end residues are part of each CDR3. Each record gives: CDR3 length, D gene, clone size, J gene, V gene, CDR3 protein, CDR3 DNA. A D gene is named only where the DNA matches it firmly. Only some rows state a clone size, as once, few, many or a class for expanded clones.

15 | . | . | TRBJ2-3 | TRBV9 | CASSVGPTHTDTQYF | TGTGCCAGCAGCGTAGGGCCTACCCACACAGATACGCAGTATTTT
13 | . | once | TRBJ1-1 | TRBV18 | CASSRGAGDRAFF | TGTGCCAGCTCACGGGGAGCAGGGGATCGAGCTTTCTTT
12 | . | . | TRBJ1-2 | TRBV28 | CASSLNMDGYTF | TGTGCCAGCAGTCTTAACATGGATGGCTACACCTTC
11 | . | once | TRBJ2-1 | TRBV28 | CASSPFHEQFF | TGTGCCAGCAGTCCGTTCCATGAGCAGTTCTTC
13 | . | . | TRBJ1-3 | TRBV11-3 | CASSLGVGNTIYF | TGTGCCAGCAGCTTAGGGGTCGGAAACACCATATATTTT
13 | . | once | TRBJ1-1 | TRBV29-1 | CSVERDGGTEAFF | TGCAGCGTCGAACGGGATGGTGGCACTGAAGCTTTCTTT
12 | . | . | TRBJ2-3 | TRBV6-1 | CASSESKDTQYF | TGTGCCAGCAGTGAATCCAAGGATACGCAGTATTTT
16 | TRBD1 | . | TRBJ1-2 | TRBV28 | CASSLAGTGVGYGYTF | TGTGCCAGCAGTTTAGCCGGGACAGGGGTGGGCTATGGCTACACCTTC
16 | . | . | TRBJ1-2 | TRBV7-9 | CASSLSGALFSGGYTF | TGTGCCAGCAGCTTATCAGGGGCTCTGTTTTCGGGTGGCTACACCTTC
13 | . | . | TRBJ1-5 | TRBV5-6 | CASSFGNNQPQHF | TGTGCCAGCAGCTTCGGTAACAATCAGCCCCAGCATTTT
20 | TRBD2 | . | TRBJ2-1 | TRBV7-6 | CASSLAGLRASGRLYNEQFF | TGTGCCAGCAGCTTAGCGGGTCTTCGGGCTAGCGGGAGATTATACAATGAGCAGTTCTTC
17 | TRBD2 | . | TRBJ2-3 | TRBV11-3 | CASSLDPGLAGPNTQYF | TGTGCCAGCAGCTTAGATCCGGGACTAGCGGGGCCCAATACGCAGTATTTT
21 | TRBD2 | . | TRBJ2-3 | TRBV4-1 | CASSRNRADGLDQHSTDTQYF | TGCGCCAGCAGCCGAAACCGAGCCGATGGACTAGATCAACATAGCACAGATACGCAGTATTTT
16 | TRBD2 | . | TRBJ2-3 | TRBV19 | CASSGGEKRNTDTQYF | TGTGCCAGTTCCGGGGGGGAAAAAAGGAACACAGATACGCAGTATTTT
15 | . | . | TRBJ2-3 | TRBV6-1 | CASSLSRGRTDTQYF | TGTGCCAGCAGTCTAAGCCGCGGGCGCACAGATACGCAGTATTTT
14 | . | . | TRBJ1-4 | TRBV11-2 | CASSLGGGSEKLFF | TGTGCCAGCAGCCTGGGAGGAGGGAGTGAAAAACTGTTTTTT
13 | . | . | TRBJ2-1 | TRBV27 | CASSLGADLWQFF | TGTGCCAGCAGTTTGGGAGCCGATCTATGGCAGTTCTTC
15 | TRBD1 | . | TRBJ2-1 | TRBV5-4 | CASSLDRGLYNEQFF | TGTGCCAGCAGCTTGGACAGGGGGCTATACAATGAGCAGTTCTTC
13 | . | . | TRBJ2-2 | TRBV9 | CASSVGGTGELFF | TGTGCCAGCAGCGTAGGGGGGACCGGGGAGCTGTTTTTT
15 | . | . | TRBJ2-3 | TRBV9 | CASSVGGQFTDTQYF | TGTGCCAGCAGCGTAGGGGGGCAATTCACAGATACGCAGTATTTT
12 | . | few | TRBJ2-5 | TRBV30 | CAISTVQETQYF | TGTGCCATCTCGACGGTCCAAGAGACCCAGTACTTC
15 | TRBD2 | once | TRBJ2-1 | TRBV28 | CASSLPTSGRGEQFF | TGTGCCAGCAGTTTACCGACTAGCGGGAGGGGTGAGCAGTTCTTC
12 | TRBD1 | . | TRBJ2-7 | TRBV6-5 | CASRDRGHEQYF | TGTGCCAGTAGAGACAGGGGCCACGAGCAGTACTTC
14 | . | . | TRBJ1-1 | TRBV30 | CAWSPSIGRTEAFF | TGTGCCTGGAGTCCGTCTATTGGGCGCACTGAAGCTTTCTTT
15 | TRBD1 | . | TRBJ1-1 | TRBV5-1 | CASSMGQVPNTEAFF | TGCGCCAGCAGCATGGGACAGGTACCGAACACTGAAGCTTTCTTT
13 | . | . | TRBJ2-2 | TRBV9 | CASSVGNTGELFF | TGTGCCAGCAGCGTTGGAAACACCGGGGAGCTGTTTTTT
14 | TRBD1 | few | TRBJ1-3 | TRBV30 | CAWSVGQGLNTIYF | TGTGCCTGGAGTGTGGGACAGGGCCTAAACACCATATATTTT
15 | . | . | TRBJ1-2 | TRBV21-1 | CASSKAIRQFNGYTF | TGTGCCAGCAGCAAAGCGATTCGACAGTTTAATGGCTACACCTTC
17 | TRBD2 | . | TRBJ2-3 | TRBV9 | CASSERWGSGSVDTQYF | TGTGCCAGCAGCGAAAGATGGGGTAGCGGGAGTGTAGATACGCAGTATTTT
11 | TRBD1 | . | TRBJ1-4 | TRBV2 | CASRRQGVMFF | TGTGCCAGCAGAAGACAGGGCGTAATGTTTTTT
15 | . | . | TRBJ1-4 | TRBV19 | CASSGAGATNEKLFF | TGTGCCAGTAGTGGAGCAGGGGCAACTAATGAAAAACTGTTTTTT
13 | TRBD1 | once | TRBJ1-2 | TRBV30 | CVWSLGQGLGYTF | TGTGTCTGGAGCCTGGGACAGGGCCTGGGCTACACCTTC
14 | . | . | TRBJ2-3 | TRBV5-4 | CASSPGSELDTQYF | TGTGCCAGCAGTCCGGGGAGTGAACTGGATACGCAGTATTTT
16 | . | . | TRBJ1-1 | TRBV4-1 | CASSQDPGTITTEAFF | TGCGCCAGCAGCCAAGACCCCGGGACAATTACGACTGAAGCTTTCTTT
15 | . | . | TRBJ1-1 | TRBV5-1 | CASSRQGGMNTEAFF | TGCGCCAGCAGCCGCCAAGGGGGAATGAACACTGAAGCTTTCTTT
15 | . | . | TRBJ2-7 | TRBV4-2 | CASSLAIGSAYEQYF | TGTGCCAGCAGCTTAGCGATAGGTTCGGCCTACGAGCAGTACTTC
14 | TRBD2 | . | TRBJ2-5 | TRBV6-5 | CASSSAGAGETQYF | TGTGCCAGCAGCTCAGCGGGAGCGGGGGAGACCCAGTACTTC
12 | . | . | TRBJ1-2 | TRBV19 | CASSTGRYGYTF | TGTGCCAGTAGTACGGGCCGGTATGGCTACACCTTC
12 | TRBD1 | . | TRBJ2-7 | TRBV6-5 | CASGGTGFEQYF | TGTGCCAGCGGGGGGACAGGGTTCGAGCAGTACTTC
14 | . | . | TRBJ2-2 | TRBV9 | CASSVDSGNGELFF | TGTGCCAGCAGCGTAGATTCGGGGAACGGGGAGCTGTTTTTT
18 | . | . | TRBJ2-4 | TRBV21-1 | CASSAENDRGPSKNIQYF | TGTGCCAGCAGCGCCGAGAATGACAGGGGGCCGAGCAAAAACATTCAGTACTTC